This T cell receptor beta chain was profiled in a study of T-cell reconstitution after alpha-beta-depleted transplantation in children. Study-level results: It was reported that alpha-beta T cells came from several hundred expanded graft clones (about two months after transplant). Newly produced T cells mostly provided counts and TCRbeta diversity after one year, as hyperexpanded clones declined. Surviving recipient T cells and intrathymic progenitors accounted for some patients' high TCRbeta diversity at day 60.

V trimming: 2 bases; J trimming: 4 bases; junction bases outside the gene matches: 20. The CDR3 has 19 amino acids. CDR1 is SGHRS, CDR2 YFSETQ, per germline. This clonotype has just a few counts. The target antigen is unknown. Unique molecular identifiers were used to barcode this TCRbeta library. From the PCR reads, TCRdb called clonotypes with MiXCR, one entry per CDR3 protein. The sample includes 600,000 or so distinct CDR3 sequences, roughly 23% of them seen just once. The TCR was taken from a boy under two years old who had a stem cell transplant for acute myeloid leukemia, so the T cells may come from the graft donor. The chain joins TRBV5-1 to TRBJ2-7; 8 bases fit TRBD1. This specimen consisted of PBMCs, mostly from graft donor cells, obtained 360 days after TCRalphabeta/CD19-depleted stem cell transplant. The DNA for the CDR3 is TGCGCCAGCAGCTTTACCTACGGGACAGGTCTAAAGAAGCGGTACGAGCAGTACTTC. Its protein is CASSFTYGTGLKKRYEQYF.